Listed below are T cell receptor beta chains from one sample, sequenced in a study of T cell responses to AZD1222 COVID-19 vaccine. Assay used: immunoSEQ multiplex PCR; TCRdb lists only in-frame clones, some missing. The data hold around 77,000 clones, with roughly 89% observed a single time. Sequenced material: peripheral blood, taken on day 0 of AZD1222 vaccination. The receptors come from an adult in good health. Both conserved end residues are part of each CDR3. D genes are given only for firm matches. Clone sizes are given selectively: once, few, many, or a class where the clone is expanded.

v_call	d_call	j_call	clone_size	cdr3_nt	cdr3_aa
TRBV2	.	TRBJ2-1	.	TGTGCCAGCAGTGATAGTCGGCCCCAACTCCACAATGAGCAGTTCTTC	CASSDSRPQLHNEQFF
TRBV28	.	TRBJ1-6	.	TGTGCCAGCAGTACCGACGGGGGGATGAATTCACCCCTCCACTTT	CASSTDGGMNSPLHF
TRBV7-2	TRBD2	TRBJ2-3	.	TGTGCCAGCAGCTCTATAGCGGGAGCCGTCGGCACAGATACGCAGTATTTT	CASSSIAGAVGTDTQYF
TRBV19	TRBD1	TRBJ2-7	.	TGTGCCAGTAGTATTGCCAGGGGGCCGTACGAGCAGTACTTC	CASSIARGPYEQYF
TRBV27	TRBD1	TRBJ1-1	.	TGTGCCAGCAGCGAGAGGCAGGGGGGCCACTACACTGAAGCTTTCTTT	CASSERQGGHYTEAFF
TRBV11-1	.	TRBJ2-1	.	TGTGCCAGCAGCTTATACGAGGCACCCCCCTACAATGAGCAGTTCTTC	CASSLYEAPPYNEQFF
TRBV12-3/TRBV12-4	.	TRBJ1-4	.	TGTGCCAGCAGTCGGGCCCTAGAAAAACTGTTTTTT	CASSRALEKLFF
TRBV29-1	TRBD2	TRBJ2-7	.	TGCAGCGTTGACCTGGAGCGGGAGGGCCGAGAGCAGTACTTC	CSVDLEREGREQYF
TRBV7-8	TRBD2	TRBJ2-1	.	TGTGCCAGCAGCGGACGGACTAGCGGGAATAGAAATGAGCAGTTCTTC	CASSGRTSGNRNEQFF
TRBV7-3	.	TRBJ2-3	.	TGTGCCAGCAGCTCCCACTCGTCGAGCCGCACAGATACGCAGTATTTT	CASSSHSSSRTDTQYF
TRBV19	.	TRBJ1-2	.	TGTGCCAGTAGCTCCTCAGGCTATGGCTACACCTTC	CASSSSGYGYTF
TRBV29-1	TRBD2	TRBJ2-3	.	TGCAGCGTTGGGGGACTAGCGGGAGGGCCAGATACGCAGTATTTT	CSVGGLAGGPDTQYF
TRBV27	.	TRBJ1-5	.	TGTGCCAGCAGTTTAAAGGGGAGCAATCAGCCCCAGCATTTT	CASSLKGSNQPQHF
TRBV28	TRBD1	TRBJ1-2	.	TGTGCCAGCAGTCTCTCCTCGGACAGGAACTATGGCTACACCTTC	CASSLSSDRNYGYTF
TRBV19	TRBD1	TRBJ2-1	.	TGTGCCAGTATAGGACAGGGGATATACAATGAGCAGTTCTTC	CASIGQGIYNEQFF
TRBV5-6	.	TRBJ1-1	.	TGTGCCAGCAGCATGAAAGCCGGGACTGAAGCTTTCTTT	CASSMKAGTEAFF
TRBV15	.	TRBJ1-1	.	TGTGCCACCAGCAGAGATCCCGAACAACGGACTGAAGCTTTCTTT	CATSRDPEQRTEAFF
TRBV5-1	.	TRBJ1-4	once	TGCGCCAGCAGCCTGGACATTAATGAAAAACTGTTTTTT	CASSLDINEKLFF
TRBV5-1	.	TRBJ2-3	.	TGCGCCAGCAGCTTGACAGTAGTTGGGACAGATACGCAGTATTTT	CASSLTVVGTDTQYF
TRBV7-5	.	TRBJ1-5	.	TGTGTCAGAAGGGGCCTTTGGGGTCAGCCCCAGCATTTT	CVRRGLWGQPQHF
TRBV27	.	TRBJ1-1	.	TGTGCCAGCAGTTTATCAGGGGTGGGCACTGAAGCTTTCTTT	CASSLSGVGTEAFF
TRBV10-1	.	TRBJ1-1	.	TGCGCCAGCAGTGAACTGGAGAACACTGAAGCTTTCTTT	CASSELENTEAFF
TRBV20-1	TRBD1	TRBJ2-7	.	TGCAGTGCTAGTCGGCACCCGGGACAGAGAGGCTCGGACGAGCAGTACTTC	CSASRHPGQRGSDEQYF
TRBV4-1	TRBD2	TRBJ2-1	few	TGCGCCAGCAGCCAAGGGGGCGGGGGGCACGATGAGCAGTTCTTC	CASSQGGGGHDEQFF
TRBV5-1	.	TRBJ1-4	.	TGCGCCAGCAGCTTGATCGCAGGAAATGAAAAACTGTTTTTT	CASSLIAGNEKLFF
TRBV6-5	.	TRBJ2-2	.	TGTGCCAGCAGTCCCTGGGGGGGGCGTACCGGGGAGCTGTTTTTT	CASSPWGGRTGELFF